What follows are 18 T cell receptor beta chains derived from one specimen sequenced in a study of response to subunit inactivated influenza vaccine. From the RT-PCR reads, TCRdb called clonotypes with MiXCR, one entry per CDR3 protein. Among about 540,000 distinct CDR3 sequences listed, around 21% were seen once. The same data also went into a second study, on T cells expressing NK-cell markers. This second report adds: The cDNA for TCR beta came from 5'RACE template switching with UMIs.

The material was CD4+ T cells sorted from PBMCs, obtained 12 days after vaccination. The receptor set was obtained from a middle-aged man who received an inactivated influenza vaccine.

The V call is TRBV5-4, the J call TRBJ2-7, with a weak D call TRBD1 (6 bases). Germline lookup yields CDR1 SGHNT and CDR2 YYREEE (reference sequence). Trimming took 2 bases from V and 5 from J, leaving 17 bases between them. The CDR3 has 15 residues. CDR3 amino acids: CASSLEPNRDDEQYF. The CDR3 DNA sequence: TGTGCCAGCAGCTTAGAACCCAACAGGGACGACGAGCAGTACTTC.

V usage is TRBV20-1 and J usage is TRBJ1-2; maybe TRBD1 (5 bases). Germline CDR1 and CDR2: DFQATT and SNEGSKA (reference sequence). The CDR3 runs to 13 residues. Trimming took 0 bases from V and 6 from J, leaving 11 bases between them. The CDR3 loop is CSARDRGLNGYTF. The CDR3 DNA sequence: TGCAGTGCTAGAGATAGGGGTTTGAATGGCTACACCTTC.

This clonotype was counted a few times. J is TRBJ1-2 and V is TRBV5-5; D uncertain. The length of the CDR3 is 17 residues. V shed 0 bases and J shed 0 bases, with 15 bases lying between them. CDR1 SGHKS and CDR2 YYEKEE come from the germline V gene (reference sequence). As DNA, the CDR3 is TGTGCCAGCAGCTTGGAGGATTTCATAAGAGCTAACTATGGCTACACCTTC. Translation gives CASSLEDFIRANYGYTF.

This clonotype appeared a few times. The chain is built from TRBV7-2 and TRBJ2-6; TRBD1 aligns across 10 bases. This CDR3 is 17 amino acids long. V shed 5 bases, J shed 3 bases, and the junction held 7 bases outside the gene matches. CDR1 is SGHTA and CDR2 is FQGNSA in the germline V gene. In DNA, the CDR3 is TGTGCCAGCAGCCCCAGGACAGGGGGAGTTGGGGCCAACGTCCTGACTTTC. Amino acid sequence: CASSPRTGGVGANVLTF. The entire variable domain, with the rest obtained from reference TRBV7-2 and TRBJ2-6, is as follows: GAGVSQSPSNKVTEKGKDVELRCDPISGHTALYWYRQSLGQGLEFLIYFQGNSAPDKSGLPSDRFSAERTGGSVSTLTIQRTQQEDSAVYLCASSPRTGGVGANVLTFGAGSRLTVL.

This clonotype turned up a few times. For the CDR3, the DNA is TGTGCCAGCAGCTCAATAGCGGGAGGCGAGGGCAATGAGCAGTTCTTC. This codes for CASSSIAGGEGNEQFF. This chain uses TRBV7-3 with TRBJ2-1; 10 nucleotides line up with TRBD2. V shed 4 bases and J 6 bases; nucleotides not matched to a gene: 9. The CDR3 length is 16 residues. Germline CDR1 reads SGHTA; CDR2 reads FQGTGA.

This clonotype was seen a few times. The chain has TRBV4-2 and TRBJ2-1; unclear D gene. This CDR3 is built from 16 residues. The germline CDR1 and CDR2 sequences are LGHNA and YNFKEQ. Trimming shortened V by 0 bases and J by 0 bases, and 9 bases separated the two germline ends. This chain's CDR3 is CASSQEVSPSYNEQFF. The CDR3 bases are TGTGCCAGCAGCCAAGAGGTTAGTCCCTCCTACAATGAGCAGTTCTTC.

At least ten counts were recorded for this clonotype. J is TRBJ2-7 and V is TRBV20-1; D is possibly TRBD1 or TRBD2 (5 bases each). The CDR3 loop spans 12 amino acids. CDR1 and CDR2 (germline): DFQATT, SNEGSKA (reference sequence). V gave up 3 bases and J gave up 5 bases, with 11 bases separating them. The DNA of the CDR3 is TGCAGTGCTAGCCGCCGGGGCGACGAGCAGTACTTC. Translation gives CSASRRGDEQYF.

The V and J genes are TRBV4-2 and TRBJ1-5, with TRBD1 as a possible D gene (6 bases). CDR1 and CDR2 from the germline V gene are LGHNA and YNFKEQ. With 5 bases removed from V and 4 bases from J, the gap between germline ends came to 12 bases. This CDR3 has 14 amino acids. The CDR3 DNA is TGTGCCAGCAGCGAGAGTGGACAGAATCAGCCCCAGCATTTT. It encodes CASSESGQNQPQHF.

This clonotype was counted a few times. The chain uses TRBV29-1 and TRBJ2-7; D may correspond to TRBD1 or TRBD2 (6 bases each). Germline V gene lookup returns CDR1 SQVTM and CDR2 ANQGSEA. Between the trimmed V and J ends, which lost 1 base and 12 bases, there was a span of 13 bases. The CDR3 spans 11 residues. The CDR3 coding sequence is TGCAGCGTTGAAGTCGGGGGCACGCGGTACTTC. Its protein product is CSVEVGGTRYF.

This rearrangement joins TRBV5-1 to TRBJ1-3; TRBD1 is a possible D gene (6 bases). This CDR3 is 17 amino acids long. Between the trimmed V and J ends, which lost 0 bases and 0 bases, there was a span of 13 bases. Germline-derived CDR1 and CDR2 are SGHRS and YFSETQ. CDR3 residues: CASSLGSGTSSGNTIYF. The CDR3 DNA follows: TGCGCCAGCAGCTTGGGGTCGGGGACAAGCTCTGGAAACACCATATATTTT.

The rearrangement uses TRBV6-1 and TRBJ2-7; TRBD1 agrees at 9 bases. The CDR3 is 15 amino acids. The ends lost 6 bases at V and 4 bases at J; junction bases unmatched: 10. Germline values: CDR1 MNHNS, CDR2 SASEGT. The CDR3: CASSVTGGVGYEQYF. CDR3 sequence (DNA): TGTGCCAGCAGCGTGACAGGGGGGGTCGGATACGAGCAGTACTTC.

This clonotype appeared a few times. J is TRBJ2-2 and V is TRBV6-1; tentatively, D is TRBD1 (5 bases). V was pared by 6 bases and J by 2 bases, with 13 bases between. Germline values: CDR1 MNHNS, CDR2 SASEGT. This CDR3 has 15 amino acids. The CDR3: CASRTTVTNTGELFF. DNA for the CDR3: TGTGCCAGCAGAACGACAGTAACTAACACCGGGGAGCTGTTTTTT.

The CDR3 reads CATSIGGPRNEQFF. Here the CDR3 DNA reads TGTGCCACCAGCATCGGGGGCCCTCGAAATGAGCAGTTCTTC. The gene calls are TRBV15 and TRBJ2-1; D possibly uses TRBD1 or TRBD2 (6 bases each). The CDR3 consists of 14 residues. Trimming took 4 bases from V and 7 from J, leaving 14 bases between them. Germline CDR1 reads LNHNV; CDR2 reads YYDKDF (reference sequence).

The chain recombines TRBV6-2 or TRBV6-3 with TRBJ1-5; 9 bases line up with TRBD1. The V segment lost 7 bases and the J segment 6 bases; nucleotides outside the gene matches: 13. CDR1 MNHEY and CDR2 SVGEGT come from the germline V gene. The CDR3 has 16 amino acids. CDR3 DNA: TGTGCCAGCAAGCGGTTAGGACAGGGGCCTGGTCAGCCCCAGCATTTT. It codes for CASKRLGQGPGQPQHF.

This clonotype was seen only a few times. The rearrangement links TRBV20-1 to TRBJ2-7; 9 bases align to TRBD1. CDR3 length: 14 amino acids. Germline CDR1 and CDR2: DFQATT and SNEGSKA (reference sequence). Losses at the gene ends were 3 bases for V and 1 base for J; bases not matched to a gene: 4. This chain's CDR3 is CSASLGQGSYEQYF. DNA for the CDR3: TGCAGTGCTAGTTTGGGACAGGGATCCTACGAGCAGTACTTC.

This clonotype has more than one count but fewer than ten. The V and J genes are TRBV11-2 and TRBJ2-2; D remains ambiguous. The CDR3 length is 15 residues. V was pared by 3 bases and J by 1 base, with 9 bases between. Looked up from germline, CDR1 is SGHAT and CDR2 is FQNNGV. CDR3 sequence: CASSFRRMNTGELFF. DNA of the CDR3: TGTGCCAGCAGCTTTCGACGGATGAACACCGGGGAGCTGTTTTTT.

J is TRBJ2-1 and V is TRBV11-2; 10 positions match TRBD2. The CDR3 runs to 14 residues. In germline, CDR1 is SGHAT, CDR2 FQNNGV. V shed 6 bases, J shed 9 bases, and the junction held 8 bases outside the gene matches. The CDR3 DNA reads TGTGCCAGCAGGTTAAGCGGGAGGGTAGGTGAGCAGTTCTTC. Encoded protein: CASRLSGRVGEQFF.

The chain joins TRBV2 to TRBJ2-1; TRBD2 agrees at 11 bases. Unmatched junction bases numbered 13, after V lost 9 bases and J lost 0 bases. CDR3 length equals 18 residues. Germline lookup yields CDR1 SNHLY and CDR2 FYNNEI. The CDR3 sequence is CARQGGLAAKSSYNEQFF. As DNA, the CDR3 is TGTGCCAGACAAGGGGGACTAGCGGCGAAAAGCTCCTACAATGAGCAGTTCTTC.